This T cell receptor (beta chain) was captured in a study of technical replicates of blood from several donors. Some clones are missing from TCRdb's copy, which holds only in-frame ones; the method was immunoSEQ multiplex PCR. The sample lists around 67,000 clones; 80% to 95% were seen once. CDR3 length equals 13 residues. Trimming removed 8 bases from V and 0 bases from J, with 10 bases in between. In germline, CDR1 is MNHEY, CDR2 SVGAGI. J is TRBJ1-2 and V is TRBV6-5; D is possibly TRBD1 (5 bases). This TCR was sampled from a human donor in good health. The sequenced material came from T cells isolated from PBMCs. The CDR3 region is CASSPDTNYGYTF. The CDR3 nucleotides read TGTGCCAGCTCGCCGGACACTAACTATGGCTACACCTTC.